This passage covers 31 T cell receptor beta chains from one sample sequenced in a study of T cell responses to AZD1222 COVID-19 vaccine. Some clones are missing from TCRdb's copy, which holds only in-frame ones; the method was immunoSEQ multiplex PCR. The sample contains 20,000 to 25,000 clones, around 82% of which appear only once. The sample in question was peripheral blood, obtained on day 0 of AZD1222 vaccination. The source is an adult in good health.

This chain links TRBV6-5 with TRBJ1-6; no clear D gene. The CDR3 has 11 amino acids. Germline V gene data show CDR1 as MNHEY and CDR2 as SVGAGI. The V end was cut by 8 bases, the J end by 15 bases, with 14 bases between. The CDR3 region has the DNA TGTGCCAGCGGAGGGAAGAGAGACCTCCACTTT. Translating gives CASGGKRDLHF.

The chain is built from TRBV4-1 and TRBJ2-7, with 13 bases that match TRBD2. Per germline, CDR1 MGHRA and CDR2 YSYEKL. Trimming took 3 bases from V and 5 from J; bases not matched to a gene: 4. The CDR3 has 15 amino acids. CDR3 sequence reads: CASSHHGTSGDEQYF. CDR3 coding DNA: TGCGCCAGCAGCCACCACGGGACTAGCGGGGACGAGCAGTACTTC.

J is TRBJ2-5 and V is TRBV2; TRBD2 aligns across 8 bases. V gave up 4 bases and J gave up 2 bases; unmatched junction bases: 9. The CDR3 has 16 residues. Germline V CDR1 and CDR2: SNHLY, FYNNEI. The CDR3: CASSAQGGGYQETQYF. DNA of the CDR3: TGTGCCAGCAGTGCACAAGGCGGGGGGTATCAAGAGACCCAGTACTTC.

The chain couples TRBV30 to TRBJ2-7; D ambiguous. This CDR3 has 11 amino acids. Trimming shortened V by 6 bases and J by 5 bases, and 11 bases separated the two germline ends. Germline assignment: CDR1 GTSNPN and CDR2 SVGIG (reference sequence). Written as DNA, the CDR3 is TGTGCCTGCCTTATAGAGGACGAGCAGTACTTC. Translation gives CACLIEDEQYF.

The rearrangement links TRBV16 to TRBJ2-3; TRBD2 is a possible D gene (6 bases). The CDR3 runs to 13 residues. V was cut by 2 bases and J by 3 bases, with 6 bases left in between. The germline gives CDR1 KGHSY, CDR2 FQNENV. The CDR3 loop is CASSQGGTDTQYF. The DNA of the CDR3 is TGTGCCAGCAGCCAAGGAGGGACAGATACGCAGTATTTT.

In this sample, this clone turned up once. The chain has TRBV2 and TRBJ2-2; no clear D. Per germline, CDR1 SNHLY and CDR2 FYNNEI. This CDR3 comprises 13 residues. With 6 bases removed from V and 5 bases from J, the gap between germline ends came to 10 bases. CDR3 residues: CASSVSQTGELFF. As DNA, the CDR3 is TGTGCCAGCAGCGTTAGCCAGACCGGGGAGCTGTTTTTT.

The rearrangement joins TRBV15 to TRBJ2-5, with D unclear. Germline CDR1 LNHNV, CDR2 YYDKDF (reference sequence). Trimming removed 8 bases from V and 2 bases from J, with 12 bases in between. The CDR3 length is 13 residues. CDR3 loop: CATGRDIQETQYF. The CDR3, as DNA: TGTGCCACCGGCCGTGACATTCAAGAGACCCAGTACTTC.

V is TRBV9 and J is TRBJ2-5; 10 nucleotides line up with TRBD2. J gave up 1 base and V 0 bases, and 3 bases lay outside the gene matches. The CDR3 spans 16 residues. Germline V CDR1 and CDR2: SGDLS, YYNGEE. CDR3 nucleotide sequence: TGTGCCAGCAGCGTAGGACTAGCGGGCCTCCAAGAGACCCAGTACTTC. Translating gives CASSVGLAGLQETQYF.

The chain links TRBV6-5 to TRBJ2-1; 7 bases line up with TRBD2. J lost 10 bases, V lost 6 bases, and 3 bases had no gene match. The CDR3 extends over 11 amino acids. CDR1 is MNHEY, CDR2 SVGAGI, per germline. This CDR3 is CASRISGEQFF. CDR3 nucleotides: TGTGCCAGCAGGATTAGCGGGGAGCAGTTCTTC.

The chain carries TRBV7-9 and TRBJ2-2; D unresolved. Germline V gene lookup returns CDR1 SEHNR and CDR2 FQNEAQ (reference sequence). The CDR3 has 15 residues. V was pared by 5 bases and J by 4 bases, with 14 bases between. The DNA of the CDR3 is TGTGCCAGCAGCCTCCCCCTAGGTCCCACCGGGGAGCTGTTTTTT. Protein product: CASSLPLGPTGELFF.

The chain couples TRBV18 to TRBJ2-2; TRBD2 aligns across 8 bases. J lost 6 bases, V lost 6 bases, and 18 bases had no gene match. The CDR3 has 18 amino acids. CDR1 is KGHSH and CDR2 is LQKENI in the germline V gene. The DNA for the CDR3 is TGTGCCAGCTCCCCCGGACTAGCAGCCTTACCGCGTGCCGGGGAGCTGTTTTTT. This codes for CASSPGLAALPRAGELFF.

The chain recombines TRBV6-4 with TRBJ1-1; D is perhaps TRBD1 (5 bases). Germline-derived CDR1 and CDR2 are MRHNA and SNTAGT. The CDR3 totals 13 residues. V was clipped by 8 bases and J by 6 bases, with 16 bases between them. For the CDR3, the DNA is TGTGCCAGCGGAGCCACCAGGGCTTCTGAAGCTTTCTTT. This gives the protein CASGATRASEAFF.

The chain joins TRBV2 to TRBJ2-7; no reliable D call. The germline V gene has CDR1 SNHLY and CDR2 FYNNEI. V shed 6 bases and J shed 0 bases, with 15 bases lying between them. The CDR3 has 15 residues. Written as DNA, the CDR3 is TGTGCCAGCAGCGACGTGGCCGCAAGCTCCTACGAGCAGTACTTC. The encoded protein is CASSDVAASSYEQYF.

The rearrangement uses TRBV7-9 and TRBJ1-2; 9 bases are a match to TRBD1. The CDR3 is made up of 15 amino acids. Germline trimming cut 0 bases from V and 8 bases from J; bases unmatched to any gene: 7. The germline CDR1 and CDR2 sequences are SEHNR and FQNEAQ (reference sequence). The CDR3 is CASSLADRGGWGYTF. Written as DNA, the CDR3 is TGTGCCAGCAGCTTAGCGGACAGGGGAGGTTGGGGCTACACCTTC. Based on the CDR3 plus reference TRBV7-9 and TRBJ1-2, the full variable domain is DTGVSQNPRHKITKRGQNVTFRCDPISEHNRLYWYRQTLGQGPEFLTYFQNEAQLEKSRLLSDRFSAERPKGSFSTLEIQRTEQGDSAMYLCASSLADRGGWGYTFGSGTRLTVV.

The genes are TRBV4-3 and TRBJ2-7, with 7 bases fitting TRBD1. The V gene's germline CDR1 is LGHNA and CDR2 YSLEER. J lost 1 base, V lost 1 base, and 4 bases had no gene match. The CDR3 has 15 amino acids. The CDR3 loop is CASSQGQGVSYEQYF. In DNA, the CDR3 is TGCGCCAGCAGCCAAGGACAGGGAGTTTCCTACGAGCAGTACTTC.

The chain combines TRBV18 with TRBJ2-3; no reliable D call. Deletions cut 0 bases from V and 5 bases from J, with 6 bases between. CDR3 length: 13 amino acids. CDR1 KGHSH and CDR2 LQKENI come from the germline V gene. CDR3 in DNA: TGTGCCAGCTCACCACCGTCGGGAGATACGCAGTATTTT. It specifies CASSPPSGDTQYF.

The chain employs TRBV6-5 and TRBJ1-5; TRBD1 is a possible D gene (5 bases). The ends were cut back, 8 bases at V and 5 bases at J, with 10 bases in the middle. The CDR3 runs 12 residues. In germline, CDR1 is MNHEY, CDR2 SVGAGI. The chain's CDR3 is CASGRDDQPQHF. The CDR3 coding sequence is TGTGCCAGCGGCAGGGACGATCAGCCCCAGCATTTT.

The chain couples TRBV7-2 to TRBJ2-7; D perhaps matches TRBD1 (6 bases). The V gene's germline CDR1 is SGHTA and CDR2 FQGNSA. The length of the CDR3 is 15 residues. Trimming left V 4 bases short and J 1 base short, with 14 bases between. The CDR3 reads CASSYPDSLSYEQYF. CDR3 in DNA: TGTGCCAGCAGCTACCCGGACAGTCTTTCCTACGAGCAGTACTTC. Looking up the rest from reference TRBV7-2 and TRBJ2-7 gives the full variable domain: GAGVSQSPSNKVTEKGKDVELRCDPISGHTALYWYRQSLGQGLEFLIYFQGNSAPDKSGLPSDRFSAERTGGSVSTLTIQRTQQEDSAVYLCASSYPDSLSYEQYFGPGTRLTVT.

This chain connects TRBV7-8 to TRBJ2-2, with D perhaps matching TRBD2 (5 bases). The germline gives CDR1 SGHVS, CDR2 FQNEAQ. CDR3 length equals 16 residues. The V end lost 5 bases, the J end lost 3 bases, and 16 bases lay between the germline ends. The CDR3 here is CASSLRDLKDTGELFF. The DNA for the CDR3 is TGTGCCAGCAGCCTACGGGATTTAAAGGACACCGGGGAGCTGTTTTTT.

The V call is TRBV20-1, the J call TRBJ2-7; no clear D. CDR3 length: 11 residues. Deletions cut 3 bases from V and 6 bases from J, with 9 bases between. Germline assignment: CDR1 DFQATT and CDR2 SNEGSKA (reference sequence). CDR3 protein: CSARHRPEQYF. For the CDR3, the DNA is TGCAGTGCTAGGCACCGCCCCGAGCAGTACTTC.

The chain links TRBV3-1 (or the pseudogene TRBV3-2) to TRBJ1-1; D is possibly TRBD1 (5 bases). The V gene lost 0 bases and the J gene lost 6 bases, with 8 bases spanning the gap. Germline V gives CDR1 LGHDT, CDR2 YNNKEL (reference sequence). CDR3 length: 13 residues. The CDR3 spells CASSQEGGAEAFF. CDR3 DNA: TGTGCCAGCAGCCAAGAAGGAGGGGCTGAAGCTTTCTTT.

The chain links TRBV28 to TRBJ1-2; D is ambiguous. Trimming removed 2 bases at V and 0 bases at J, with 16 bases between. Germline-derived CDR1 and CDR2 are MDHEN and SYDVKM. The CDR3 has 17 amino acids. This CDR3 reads CASSLRRPEPPNYGYTF. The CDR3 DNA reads TGTGCCAGCAGTTTAAGGCGTCCCGAACCCCCTAACTATGGCTACACCTTC.

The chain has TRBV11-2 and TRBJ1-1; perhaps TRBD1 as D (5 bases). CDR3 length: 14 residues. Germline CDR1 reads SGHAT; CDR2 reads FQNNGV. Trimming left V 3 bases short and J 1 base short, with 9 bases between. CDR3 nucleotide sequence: TGTGCCAGCAGCTTCGGGCAGGGGAACACTGAAGCTTTCTTT. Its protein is CASSFGQGNTEAFF.

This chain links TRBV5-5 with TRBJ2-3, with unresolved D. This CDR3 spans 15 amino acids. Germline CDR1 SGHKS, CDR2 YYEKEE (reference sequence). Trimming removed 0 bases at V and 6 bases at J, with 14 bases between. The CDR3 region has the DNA TGTGCCAGCAGCTTGGAGACACCACCTAAGGATACGCAGTATTTT. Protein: CASSLETPPKDTQYF.

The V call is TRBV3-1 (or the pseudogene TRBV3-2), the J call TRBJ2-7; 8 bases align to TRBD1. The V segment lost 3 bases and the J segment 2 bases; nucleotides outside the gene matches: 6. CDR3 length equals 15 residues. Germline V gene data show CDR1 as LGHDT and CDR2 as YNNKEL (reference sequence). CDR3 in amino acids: CASSHTGQGTYEQYF. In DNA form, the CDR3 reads TGTGCCAGCAGCCATACCGGACAGGGAACCTACGAGCAGTACTTC.

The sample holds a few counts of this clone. CDR3 in DNA: TGTGCCAGTGGGGAACAGGGGAACACTGAAGCTTTCTTT. Its protein is CASGEQGNTEAFF. The chain links TRBV27 to TRBJ1-1; possibly TRBD1 for D (6 bases). Trimming pared 9 bases from V and 1 base from J, leaving 12 bases between. Looked up from germline, CDR1 is MNHEY and CDR2 is SMNVEV (reference sequence). The CDR3 has 13 residues.

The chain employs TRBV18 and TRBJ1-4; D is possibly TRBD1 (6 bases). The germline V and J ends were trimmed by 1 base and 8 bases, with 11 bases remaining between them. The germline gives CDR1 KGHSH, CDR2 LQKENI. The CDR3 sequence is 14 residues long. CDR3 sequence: CASSPLQGGEKLFF. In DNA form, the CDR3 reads TGTGCCAGCTCACCACTGCAAGGGGGAGAAAAACTGTTTTTT.

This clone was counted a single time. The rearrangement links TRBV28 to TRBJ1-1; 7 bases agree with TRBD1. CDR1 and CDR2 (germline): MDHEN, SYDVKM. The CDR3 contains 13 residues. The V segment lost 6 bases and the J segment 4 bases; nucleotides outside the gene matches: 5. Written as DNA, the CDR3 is TGTGCCAGCAGGAGACAGGGTTTCACTGAAGCTTTCTTT. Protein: CASRRQGFTEAFF.

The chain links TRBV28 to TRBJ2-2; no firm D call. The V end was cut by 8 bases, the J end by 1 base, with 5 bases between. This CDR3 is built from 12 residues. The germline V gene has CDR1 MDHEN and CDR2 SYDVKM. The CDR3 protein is CASEQNTGELFF. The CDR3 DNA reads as TGTGCCAGCGAACAGAACACCGGGGAGCTGTTTTTT.

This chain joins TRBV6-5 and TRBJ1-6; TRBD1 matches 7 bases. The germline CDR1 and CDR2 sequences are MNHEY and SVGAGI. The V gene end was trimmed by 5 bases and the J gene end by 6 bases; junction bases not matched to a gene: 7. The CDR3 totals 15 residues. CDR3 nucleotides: TGTGCCAGCAGTCCAGGGGGTGGAGGTAATTCACCCCTCCACTTT. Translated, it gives CASSPGGGGNSPLHF.

The DNA for the CDR3 is TGTGCCAGCAGTACCCAACAGGAGAACGGCTACACCTTC. It is translated as CASSTQQENGYTF. J is TRBJ1-2 and V is TRBV27; D possibly corresponds to TRBD1 (5 bases). Germline V gene sequence: CDR1 MNHEY, CDR2 SMNVEV (reference sequence). Trimming left V 5 bases short and J 8 bases short, with 15 bases between. The CDR3 spans 13 residues.